This T cell receptor (beta chain) appears in the sequencing data of a study of blood T cells in healthy people across ages (dated by TCRdb to between 2014 and 2017). Broadly, across the study: In model experiments, template switching captured about one uniquely barcoded TCR beta cDNA molecule for every two T cells. Using deep sequencing normalized with unique cDNA molecular identifiers, the study measured how TCR beta repertoire diversity changes with age. Four age groups were formed from the donors: young (average 16 years), middle-aged (approximately 41), aged (roughly 59) and long-lived (roughly 81). Using the same blood draw, the study looked at two additional independent replicas of 1 million unique cDNA reads for two donors, one aged 18 to 30 and the other aged 80 or older. General study outcomes and caveats: A strong correlation was found between observed TCR beta diversity and the percentage of naive T cells measured by flow cytometry. Bulk unsorted PBMC profiling prevented conclusive comparison of naive and antigen-experienced compartments. Because the CMV infection status of the donors was unknown, age-related changes in expanded clonotypes may potentially have been confounded. Total diversity estimates from one million sequenced T cells were considered lower bounds and underestimates. Observed TCR beta diversity per million T cells fell roughly linearly with age, and a significant reduction was already apparent by age about 38. The long-lived group showed more naive CD4+ T cells, fewer expanded clones and increased TCR diversity than the aged group, suggesting age selection.

This clonotype was picked up a small number of times. Its antigen is unknown. Base quality data are lacking; no much larger clone is found one base away. The library was built by means of 5' RACE. The instrument given in TCRdb is Illumina HiSeq 2500. A second roughly 7 to 11 cycle PCR used a sample-barcoded 5' primer and a J-beta primer mix. A template-switch 5' adaptor carrying 12 random nucleotides introduced a unique molecular identifier onto each TCR beta cDNA molecule. At least 3 million CDR3-containing paired-end reads were obtained from each sample. First-strand cDNA was synthesized from all RNA with the Mint cDNA synthesis kit, primed by a TRBC-specific oligonucleotide. Following uracil-DNA glycosylase treatment, a first 18-cycle PCR with universal primers M1SS and BC2_uni_R was performed on all cDNA. As for the authors' bioinformatics: For normalization, 1 million high-quality reads were randomly selected from each sample, with every read carrying a distinct molecular identifier. Reads with shared molecular identifiers were discarded instead of being binned into consensus sequences. MiTCR, with a Q25 quality threshold and the strictest error-elimination algorithm, was used for CDR3 identification, clonotype clustering and error correction. A nonparametric unseen species model with Euler transformation was used to estimate lower-bound total TCR beta diversity. The public reads were reanalyzed by TCRdb: fastp trimming at Q25, MiXCR alignment, in-frame beta chains only. Rows matching on CDR3 protein sequence are summarized as one entry with the most common DNA and genes. TCRdb assigned the V and J calls; the authors' analysis was not used. The sample contains approximately 800,000 distinct CDR3 sequences, approximately 25% of them found a single time. In total, the top ten clones hold under 4% of the sample.

The roughly 39 donors, aged roughly 6 to 100 years, were systemically healthy Caucasian individuals from Russia. Each donor gave ten milliliters of peripheral blood, drawn into EDTA-treated Vacutainer tubes. Ficoll-Paque density-gradient centrifugation was used to isolate PBMCs, with at least 6 million per sample. Trizol reagent was used to extract total RNA from PBMCs, with at least 5.5 micrograms per sample. For every donor, an aliquot of PBMCs went through flow cytometry to measure the percentages of naive CD45RAhigh/CD27high T cells. Sequences SGHTA (CDR1) and FQGNSA (CDR2) are obtained from the germline V gene. The CDR3 covers 14 residues, taking in both the cysteine and the phenylalanine. Only the CDR3 region is kept as DNA, spanning 42 bases read in frame from base 1. V is cut by 5 bases and J by 0 bases, and the space between the germline ends is 11 bases. The same data also went into a second study, on T cells of mothers and their children. The second study reports: Nine systemically healthy Caucasian individuals served as donors, namely three mothers together with their six children. cDNA synthesis consumed the entire amount of extracted RNA, loaded at approximately 1.6 ug RNA in each 15 ul reaction. In the second PCR, sample barcodes and 2-4 random nucleotides were introduced via the M1S primer. Each mother yielded over 9 million TCR beta CDR3 reads and each child 2.5 million to 3 million reads. In both related and unrelated pairs, thymic selection shapes the output of TCR recombination in a similar way, with inherited differences having only a minor effect. Normalized repertoire overlap was always found to be slightly, but never significantly, higher in related mother-child pairs than in unrelated mother-child pairs. No persistent microchimeric T cell clones were detected, at a sensitivity of around 100 clones per million clonotypes. Deep NGS was used in the study to compare the TCR beta repertoires of mothers and children and to look for features that separate related mother-child pairs from unrelated individuals. On average, the children were around 11 +/- 4 years old, while the mothers were approximately 41 +/- 4 years old. Libraries were sequenced on Illumina HiSeq 2000 with 100+100 nt paired-end reads after adapter ligation with NEBNext reagents. Mother and child libraries were prepared a month apart and sequenced in separate runs to prevent cross-contamination. Each donor had between about 450,000 and 2,200,000 distinct TCR beta clonotypes identified. Naive TCR beta clonotypes were estimated from low-frequency clonotypes matched to each donor's FACS-determined naive share, without sorting.

The sample consisted of blood. The sequence joins TRBV7-2 to TRBJ2-7; the D gene cannot be resolved reliably. This clonotype was sampled from a boy aged 5-17 years in good health. The CDR3 region: CASSQDLDSYEQYF. The DNA sequence is given as TGTGCCAGCAGCCAGGATCTCGACTCCTACGAGCAGTACTTC.